The TCR beta chain described here comes from a study of T cell responses to AZD1222 COVID-19 vaccine. With 0 bases removed from V and 7 bases from J, the gap between germline ends came to 16 bases. Germline V CDR1 and CDR2: SGHDN, FVKESK. CDR3 length: 17 amino acids. The table came from immunoSEQ multiplex PCR; TCRdb's copy has only in-frame clones and leaves some out. The sample has approximately 150,000 clones, roughly nine tenths seen once. This clonotype originated in an adult in good health. The sample was peripheral blood, taken on day 0 of AZD1222 vaccination. The V and J genes are TRBV14 and TRBJ1-6, with a tentative D call TRBD1 (5 bases). The CDR3 DNA reads as TGTGCCAGCAGCCAAGAGGCGTTTTGGGGGAGCAATTCACCCCTCCACTTT. This sequence encodes CASSQEAFWGSNSPLHF.